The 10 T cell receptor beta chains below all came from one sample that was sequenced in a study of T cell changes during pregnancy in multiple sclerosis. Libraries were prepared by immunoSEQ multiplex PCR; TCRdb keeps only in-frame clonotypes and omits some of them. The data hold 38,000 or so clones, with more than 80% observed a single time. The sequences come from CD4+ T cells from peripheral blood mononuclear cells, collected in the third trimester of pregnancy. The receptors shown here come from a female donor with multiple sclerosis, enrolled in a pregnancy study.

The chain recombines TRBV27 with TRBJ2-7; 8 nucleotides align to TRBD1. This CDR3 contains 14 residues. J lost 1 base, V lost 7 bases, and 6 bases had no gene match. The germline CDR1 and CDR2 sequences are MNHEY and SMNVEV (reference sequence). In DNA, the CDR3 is TGTGCCAGCACCCGGCGACAGGGGTCCTACGAGCAGTACTTC. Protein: CASTRRQGSYEQYF.

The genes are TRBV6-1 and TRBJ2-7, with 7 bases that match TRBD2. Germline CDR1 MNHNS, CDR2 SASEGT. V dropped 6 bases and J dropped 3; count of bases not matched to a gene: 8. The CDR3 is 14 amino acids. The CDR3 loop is CASRMSGAGYEQYF. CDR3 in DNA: TGTGCCAGCAGGATGAGCGGGGCAGGCTACGAGCAGTACTTC.

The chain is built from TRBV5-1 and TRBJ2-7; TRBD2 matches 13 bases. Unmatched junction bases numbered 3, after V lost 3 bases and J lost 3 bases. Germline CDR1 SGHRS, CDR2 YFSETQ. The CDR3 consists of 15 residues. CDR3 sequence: CASSYGLAGDYEQYF. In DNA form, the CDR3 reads TGCGCCAGCAGCTACGGACTAGCGGGAGACTACGAGCAGTACTTC.

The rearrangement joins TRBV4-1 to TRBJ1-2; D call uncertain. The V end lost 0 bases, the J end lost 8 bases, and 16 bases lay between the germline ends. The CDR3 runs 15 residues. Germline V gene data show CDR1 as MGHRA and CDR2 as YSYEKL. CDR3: CASSQDTGRARGYTF. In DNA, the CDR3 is TGCGCCAGCAGCCAAGATACGGGGAGGGCCAGAGGCTACACCTTC.

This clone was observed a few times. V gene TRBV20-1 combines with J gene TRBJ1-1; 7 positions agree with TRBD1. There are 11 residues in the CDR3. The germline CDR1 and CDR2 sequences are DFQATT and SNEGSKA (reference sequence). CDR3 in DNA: TGCAGGCCGGGGCAGGGGGTTTTAGCTTTCTTT. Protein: CRPGQGVLAFF.

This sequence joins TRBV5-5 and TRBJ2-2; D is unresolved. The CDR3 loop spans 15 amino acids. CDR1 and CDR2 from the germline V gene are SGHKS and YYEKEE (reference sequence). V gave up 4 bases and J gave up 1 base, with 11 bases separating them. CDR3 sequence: CASSPDPRNTGELFF. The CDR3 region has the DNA TGTGCCAGCAGCCCGGATCCTAGGAACACCGGGGAGCTGTTTTTT.

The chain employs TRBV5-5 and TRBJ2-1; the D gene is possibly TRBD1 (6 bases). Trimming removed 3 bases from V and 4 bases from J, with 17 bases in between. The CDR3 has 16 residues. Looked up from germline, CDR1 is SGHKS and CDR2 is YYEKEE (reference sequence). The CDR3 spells CASSWDFDRSYNEQFF. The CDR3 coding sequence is TGTGCCAGCAGCTGGGATTTCGACAGGAGTTACAATGAGCAGTTCTTC.

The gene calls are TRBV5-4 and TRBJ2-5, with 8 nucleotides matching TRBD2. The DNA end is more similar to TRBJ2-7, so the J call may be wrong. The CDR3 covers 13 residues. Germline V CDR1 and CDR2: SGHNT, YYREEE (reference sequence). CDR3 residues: CASSPSGRSEQYF. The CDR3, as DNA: TGTGCCAGCAGCCCCAGCGGGAGAAGCGAGCAGTACTTC.

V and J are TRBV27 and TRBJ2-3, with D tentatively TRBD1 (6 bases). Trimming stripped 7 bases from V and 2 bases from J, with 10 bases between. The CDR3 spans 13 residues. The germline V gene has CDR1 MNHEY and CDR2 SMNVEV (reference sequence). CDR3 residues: CASTRDNTDTQYF. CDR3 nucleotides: TGTGCCAGCACCAGGGACAACACAGATACGCAGTATTTT.

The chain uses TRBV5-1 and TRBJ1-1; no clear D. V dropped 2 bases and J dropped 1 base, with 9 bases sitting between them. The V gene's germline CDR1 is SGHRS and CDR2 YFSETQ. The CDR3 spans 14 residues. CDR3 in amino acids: CASSFDTPNTEAFF. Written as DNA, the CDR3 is TGCGCCAGCAGCTTCGACACCCCGAACACTGAAGCTTTCTTT.